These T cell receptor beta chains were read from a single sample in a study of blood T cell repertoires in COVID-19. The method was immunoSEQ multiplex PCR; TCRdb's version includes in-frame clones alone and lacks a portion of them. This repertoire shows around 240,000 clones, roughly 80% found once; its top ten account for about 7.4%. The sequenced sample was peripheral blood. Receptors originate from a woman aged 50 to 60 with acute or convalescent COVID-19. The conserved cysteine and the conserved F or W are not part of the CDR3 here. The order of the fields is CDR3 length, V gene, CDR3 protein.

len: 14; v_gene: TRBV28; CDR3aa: ASSPPGTGGSYEQY
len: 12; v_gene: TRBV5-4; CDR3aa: ASSLAGITGELF
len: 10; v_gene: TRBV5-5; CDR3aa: ASSETTGGRD
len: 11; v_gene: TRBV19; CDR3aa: ASRKTATGELF
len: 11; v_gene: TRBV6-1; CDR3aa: ASSETDRETQY
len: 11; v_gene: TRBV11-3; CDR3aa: ASSPTGFGEQY
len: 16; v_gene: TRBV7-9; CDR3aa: ASSIAPGQGRSYNEQF
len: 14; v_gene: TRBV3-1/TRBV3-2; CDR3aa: ASSRASGRRDYEQY
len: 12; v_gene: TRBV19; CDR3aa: ASSTSGNNQPQH
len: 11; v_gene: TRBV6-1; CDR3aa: ASSTPSSYEQY
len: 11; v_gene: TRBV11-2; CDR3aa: ASSSVDSTEAF
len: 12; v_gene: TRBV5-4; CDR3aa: ASSLRTGQETQY
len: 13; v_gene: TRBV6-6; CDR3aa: ASSLGQGRNYGYT
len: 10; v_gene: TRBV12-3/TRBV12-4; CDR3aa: ASSFPGSPLH
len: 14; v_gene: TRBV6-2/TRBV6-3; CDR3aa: ASSYPIGTSWETQY
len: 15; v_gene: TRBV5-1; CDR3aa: ASSPLTLSGGADEQF
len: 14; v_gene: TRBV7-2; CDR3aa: ASSLVPAGEGAPLH
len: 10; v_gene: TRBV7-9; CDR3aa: AIGGEMDTIY
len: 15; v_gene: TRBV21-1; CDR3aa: ASLKFRTSGAYNEQF
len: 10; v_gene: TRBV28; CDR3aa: ASSFLLNEQF
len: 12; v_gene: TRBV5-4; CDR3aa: ASSLEQGGREQY
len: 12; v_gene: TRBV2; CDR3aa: ASVGTVVITEAF
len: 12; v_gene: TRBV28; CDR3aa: ASSVDRPNTEAF
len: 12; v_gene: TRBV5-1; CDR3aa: ASSFQGSTDTQY
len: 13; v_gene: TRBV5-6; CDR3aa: ASSPGHLLTDTQY
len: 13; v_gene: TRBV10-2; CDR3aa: ASSESRQGRNIQY
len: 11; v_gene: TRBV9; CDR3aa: ASSVVGYTEAF
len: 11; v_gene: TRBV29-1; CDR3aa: SVEIVSGNTIY
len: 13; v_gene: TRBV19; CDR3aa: ASRDRAEGNQPQH
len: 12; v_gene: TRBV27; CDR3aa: ASSLRQAGGEAF
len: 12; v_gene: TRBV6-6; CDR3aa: ASRETGSGRGYT
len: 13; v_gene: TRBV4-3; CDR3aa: ASSQTRVEAYGYT
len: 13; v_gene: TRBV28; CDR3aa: ASSLRGGDNEKLF
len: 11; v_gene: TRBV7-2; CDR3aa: ASSLVTDSPLH
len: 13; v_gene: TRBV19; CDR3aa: ASSMVAGSYNEQF
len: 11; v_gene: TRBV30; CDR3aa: AWSLDRYNEQF
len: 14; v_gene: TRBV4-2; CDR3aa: ASSQELWTSMETQY
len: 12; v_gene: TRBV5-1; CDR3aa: ASSLGTSGDTQY
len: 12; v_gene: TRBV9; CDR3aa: ASSVAGRGETQY
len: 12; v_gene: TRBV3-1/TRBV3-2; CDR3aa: ASSPQMGGSPLH
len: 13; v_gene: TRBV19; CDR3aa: ASSIRLSGANVLT
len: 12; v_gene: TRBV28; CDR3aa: ASRGGQGNQPQH
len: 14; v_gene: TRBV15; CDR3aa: ATRNTGGRMNTEAF
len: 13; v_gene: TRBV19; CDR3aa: ASSIGAGGLNEQF
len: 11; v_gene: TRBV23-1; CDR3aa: ASSLRVGQPQH
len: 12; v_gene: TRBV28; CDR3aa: ASTQGQGNYGYT
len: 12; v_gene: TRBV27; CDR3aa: ASSSPTIPYEQY
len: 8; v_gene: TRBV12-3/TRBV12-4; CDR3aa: ASSRGEAF
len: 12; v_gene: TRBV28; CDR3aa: ASSSGQGPAEAF
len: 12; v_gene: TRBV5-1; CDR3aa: ASSSGQVNSPLH
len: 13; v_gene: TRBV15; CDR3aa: ATSRDQGNNQPQH
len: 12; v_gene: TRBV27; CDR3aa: ASRTDTYNSPLH
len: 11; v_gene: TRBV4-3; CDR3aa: ASSQGVYEKLF
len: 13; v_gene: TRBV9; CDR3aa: ASSAPGTGYNEQF
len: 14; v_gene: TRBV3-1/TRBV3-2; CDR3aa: ASSHQAKRGANVLT